Sequencing of this T cell receptor beta chain was carried out in a study of human T cells and chemical hapten exposure. Study-wide background: 2% DPC was applied to roughly 2 cm by roughly 2 cm of upper inner arm skin for sensitization. Weekly administration of diphenylcyclopropenone to the scalp of patients continued throughout the approximately 24-week study.

Regarding time point: pre-sensitization, week 0. Regarding treatment: therapeutic diphenylcyclopropenone sensitization with weekly scalp DPC. The CDR3 spans 13 residues. The V gene end was trimmed by 4 bases and the J gene end by 2 bases; junction bases not matched to a gene: 2. The germline V gene has CDR1 SQVTM and CDR2 ANQGSEA. TCRdb recomputed calls from the RACE reads with MiXCR, one row per CDR3 protein. The sample lists about 260,000 distinct CDR3 sequences, 7.5% to 10% occurring once. The TCR comes from a woman in her 40s with alopecia areata. Some clones in this sample may be carry-over from other donors' samples. Sample: whole blood, taken in connection with sensitization to the hapten diphenylcyclopropenone (DPC). The chain has TRBV29-1 and TRBJ1-5; 7 bases line up with TRBD1. In nucleotides, the CDR3 is TGCAGCGTTGGGACAGGTCGCAATCAGCCCCAGCATTTT. Translating gives CSVGTGRNQPQHF.